These 32 T cell receptor beta chains originate from one sample sequenced in a study of T cells in Graves' hyperthyroidism and ophthalmopathy. TCR beta CDR3 regions were amplified from RNA transcripts. HTBI primers were the set used in a first-round RT-PCR of the TCR CDR3. TCRdb fed the multiplex PCR reads into MiXCR, producing one record per CDR3 protein. The sample has under 350,000 distinct CDR3 sequences, about an eighth seen once. Material: blood. These TCRs come from a woman between 40 and 50 years old with Graves' ophthalmopathy.

This chain uses TRBV5-1 with TRBJ1-1; D possibly corresponds to TRBD1 (6 bases). Germline CDR1 and CDR2: SGHRS and YFSETQ. This CDR3 contains 14 residues. The V and J ends lost 4 bases and 1 base respectively, with 11 bases between them. The CDR3 DNA is TGCGCCAGCAGCCCAGGGGCCCCGAACACTGAAGCTTTCTTT. Its translation: CASSPGAPNTEAFF. Drawing the rest from reference TRBV5-1 and TRBJ1-1, the complete variable domain is KAGVTQTPRYLIKTRGQQVTLSCSPISGHRSVSWYQQTPGQGLQFLFEYFSETQRNKGNFPGRFSGRQFSNSRSEMNVSTLELGDSALYLCASSPGAPNTEAFFGQGTRLTVV.

The chain has TRBV12-3 or TRBV12-4 and TRBJ2-7; 7 nucleotides agree with TRBD1. Losses at the gene ends were 5 bases for V and 5 bases for J; bases not matched to a gene: 15. The CDR3 consists of 16 residues. The CDR3 protein is CASSPLSGTVSDEQYF. In DNA form, the CDR3 reads TGTGCCAGCAGTCCCCTCTCTGGGACAGTAAGTGACGAGCAGTACTTC.

This clonotype was seen many times. An end of the junction differs from the germline gene, which may be a read error. The chain employs TRBV7-7 and TRBJ2-3; 9 nucleotides line up with TRBD1. Per germline, CDR1 SSHAT and CDR2 FNYEAQ (reference sequence). The CDR3 is 15 amino acids. The CDR3 spells CASSLAQGAGDTQYF. The CDR3 region has the DNA TGTGCTAGCAGCTTAGCACAGGGGGCAGGCGATACGCAGTATTTT.

This clonotype occurred a few times. This may come from a read error, since a much larger clone is one base off. This rearrangement joins TRBV11-2 to TRBJ1-2; TRBD1 aligns across 8 bases. The CDR3 contains 15 residues. CDR1 and CDR2 (germline): SGHAT, FQNNGV. This CDR3 reads CASSLRTGNRHGCTF. The CDR3 nucleotides read TGTGCCAGCAGCTTACGGACAGGGAATCGGCATGGCTGCACCTTC.

This clonotype has ten or more counts. The rearrangement links TRBV6-1 to TRBJ2-4; 9 nucleotides agree with TRBD1. The ends lost 6 bases at V and 7 bases at J; junction bases unmatched: 4. CDR3 length equals 13 residues. Germline loops: CDR1 MNHNS, CDR2 SASEGT. CDR3 bases: TGTGCCAGCAGCGACAGGGGGTTGAACATTCAGTACTTC. Its translation: CASSDRGLNIQYF.

The chain carries TRBV12-3 or TRBV12-4 and TRBJ1-2, with 9 bases matching TRBD1. The CDR3 is 13 residues long. J gave up 6 bases and V 6 bases, and 5 bases lay outside the gene matches. The CDR3 reads CASRMGQGHGYTF. CDR3 bases: TGTGCCAGCAGGATGGGACAGGGTCATGGCTACACCTTC.

The CDR3 sequence is CASSQLAVGEQYF. CDR3 coding DNA: TGTGCCAGCAGCCAGCTAGCGGTTGGCGAGCAGTACTTC. The gene calls are TRBV3-1 and TRBJ2-7, with 7 nucleotides matching TRBD2. From germline, CDR1 is LGHDT and CDR2 YNNKEL (reference sequence). The trim removed 3 bases at V and 6 bases at J, leaving 5 bases unmatched. The CDR3 is 13 residues long.

As regards this clonotype: A much larger clone is a single base away; this may be a read error. V usage is TRBV3-1 and J usage is TRBJ2-2, with D tentatively TRBD1 (6 bases). V lost 5 bases, J lost 4 bases, and 11 bases lay in between. Germline CDR1 and CDR2: LGHDT and YNNKEL (reference sequence). The CDR3 totals 14 residues. CDR3 in amino acids: CASSWDTSTGELFF. The CDR3 region has the DNA TGTGCCAGCAGCTGGGACACGAGCACCGGGGAGCTGTTTTTT.

This clonotype was counted many times. CDR3 sequence: CASSRSRNRDRGYEQYF. The DNA of the CDR3 is TGCGCCAGCAGCCGTAGCCGTAACCGGGACAGGGGCTACGAGCAGTACTTC. The chain links TRBV5-1 to TRBJ2-7; 10 bases map to TRBD1. Germline V gives CDR1 SGHRS, CDR2 YFSETQ. This CDR3 spans 17 amino acids. V lost 4 bases to trimming and J lost 3 bases; unmatched junction nucleotides: 13.

In this sample, this clonotype turned up a few times. The chain uses TRBV28 and TRBJ1-6; the D is unclear. CDR1 is MDHEN and CDR2 is SYDVKM in the germline V gene. This CDR3 comprises 15 residues. V lost 1 base and J 0 bases, leaving 4 bases between the germline ends. The CDR3 loop reads CASSLFSSYNSPLHF. CDR3 nucleotide sequence: TGTGCCAGCAGTTTATTCAGCTCCTATAATTCACCCCTCCACTTT. The variable domain in full, completed from reference TRBV28 and TRBJ1-6, reads DVKVTQSSRYLVKRTGEKVFLECVQDMDHENMFWYRQDPGLGLRLIYFSYDVKMKEKGDIPEGYSVSREKKERFSLILESASTNQTSMYLCASSLFSSYNSPLHFGNGTRLTVT.

The chain recombines TRBV5-1 with TRBJ1-6; 7 bases fit TRBD1. The CDR3 totals 17 residues. Germline V lookup: CDR1 SGHRS, CDR2 YFSETQ. Trimming at V came to 4 bases and at J to 7 bases, leaving 14 bases not matched to a gene. CDR3 in DNA: TGCGCCAGCAGCCATAACTCCCCGGGACAGCAAAATTCACCCCTCCACTTT. Residues: CASSHNSPGQQNSPLHF.

This clonotype showed up many times. The chain is built from TRBV28 and TRBJ2-2; possibly TRBD1 for D (5 bases). In germline, CDR1 is MDHEN, CDR2 SYDVKM. This CDR3 has 14 residues. V shed 7 bases and J shed 3 bases, with 12 bases lying between them. CDR3 DNA sequence: TGTGCCAGCACCCGACAGACAGACACCGGGGAGCTGTTTTTT. This codes for CASTRQTDTGELFF.

In its sample, this clonotype was seen many times. The V gene is TRBV19, the J gene TRBJ1-2; unclear D gene. Germline V CDR1 and CDR2: LNHDA, SQIVND (reference sequence). Between the trimmed V and J ends, which lost 0 bases and 2 bases, there was a span of 7 bases. The CDR3 has 14 residues. The CDR3 reads CASSIEEGNYGYTF. As DNA, the CDR3 is TGTGCCAGTAGTATAGAGGAGGGCAACTATGGCTACACCTTC.

A note on this clonotype: A much larger clone lies a single base off, so this may be a read error. J is TRBJ2-1 and V is TRBV7-9; no clear D gene. Per germline, CDR1 SEHNR and CDR2 FQNEAQ (reference sequence). V shed 1 base and J shed 11 bases, with 9 bases lying between them. The CDR3 totals 12 residues. The CDR3 here is CASSLDLQKQFF. The CDR3 bases are TGTGCCAGCAGCTTAGACTTACAGAAGCAGTTCTTC. The whole variable domain, remainder taken from reference TRBV7-9 and TRBJ2-1, is DTGVSQNPRHKITKRGQNVTFRCDPISEHNRLYWYRQTLGQGPEFLTYFQNEAQLEKSRLLSDRFSAERPKGSFSTLEIQRTEQGDSAMYLCASSLDLQKQFFGPGTRLTVL.

This clonotype was seen repeatedly, ten times or more. The chain combines TRBV5-1 with TRBJ2-2; D possibly corresponds to TRBD2 (7 bases). Germline assignment: CDR1 SGHRS and CDR2 YFSETQ. This CDR3 contains 14 residues. Trimming took off 4 bases at V and 4 bases at J, with 11 bases between the two ends. CDR3 DNA: TGCGCCAGCAGCGAAGGGGGGGGCACCGGGGAGCTGTTTTTT. Translating gives CASSEGGGTGELFF.

This clonotype was counted at least ten times. The rearrangement joins TRBV28 to TRBJ2-1, with D possibly TRBD1 on 5 matching bases. The CDR3 has 16 amino acids. Trimming stripped 5 bases from V and 0 bases from J, with 14 bases between. Germline CDR1 and CDR2: MDHEN and SYDVKM. The CDR3 loop reads CASSLIGVGSYNEQFF. In DNA, the CDR3 is TGTGCCAGCAGTCTAATAGGGGTGGGCTCCTACAATGAGCAGTTCTTC.

This clonotype has at least ten counts. The chain is built from TRBV28 and TRBJ1-3; 7 bases are shared with TRBD1. The CDR3 is 14 amino acids. CDR1 and CDR2 (germline): MDHEN, SYDVKM. With 4 bases clipped from V and 7 bases from J, the junction kept 7 bases outside the gene matches. CDR3: CASSYRGRLNTIYF. The CDR3 DNA reads TGTGCCAGCAGTTACAGGGGCCGTTTGAACACCATATATTTT.

This clonotype occurred many times. This sequence joins TRBV28 and TRBJ2-1, with 11 positions matching TRBD2. Per the germline V gene, CDR1 is MDHEN and CDR2 is SYDVKM. This CDR3 is built from 15 residues. The V and J ends lost 7 bases and 7 bases, in that order; junction bases with no gene match: 9. CDR3 DNA sequence: TGTGCCAGCACCCGGAGTAGCGGGAGGGCGAATGAGCAGTTCTTC. Translating gives CASTRSSGRANEQFF. The entire variable domain, with the rest obtained from reference TRBV28 and TRBJ2-1, is as follows: DVKVTQSSRYLVKRTGEKVFLECVQDMDHENMFWYRQDPGLGLRLIYFSYDVKMKEKGDIPEGYSVSREKKERFSLILESASTNQTSMYLCASTRSSGRANEQFFGPGTRLTVL.

As for this clonotype: Sequence at one end of the junction differs from germline and may be a read error. The DNA for the CDR3 is TGTGCCAGCAGCGTGGGACTGCTCTCCTACGATGAGCAGTTCTTC. This sequence encodes CASSVGLLSYDEQFF. The chain is built from TRBV5-6 and TRBJ2-1, with TRBD2 as a possible D gene (6 bases). The germline V gene encodes CDR1 SGHDT and CDR2 YYEEEE. The CDR3 has 15 amino acids.

This clonotype has a count of ten or more. The CDR3 DNA reads TGTGCCAGCAGCCCCGGGCCCCAAGTGACTGAAGCTTTCTTT. Residues: CASSPGPQVTEAFF. The J gene is TRBJ1-1, the V gene TRBV5-5; D not resolved. V lost 4 bases, J lost 5 bases, and 15 bases lay in between. Germline V gene data show CDR1 as SGHKS and CDR2 as YYEKEE (reference sequence). The length of the CDR3 is 14 residues.

This clonotype was seen ten or more times. V usage is TRBV10-1 and J usage is TRBJ2-1; D not resolved. The CDR3 covers 14 residues. Trimming removed 5 bases from V and 4 bases from J, with 12 bases in between. Germline V lookup: CDR1 WNHNN, CDR2 SYGVQD (reference sequence). CDR3 in amino acids: CASSLPQRYNEQFF. CDR3 nucleotide sequence: TGCGCCAGCAGTCTACCCCAACGGTACAATGAGCAGTTCTTC.

This clonotype was detected many times. J is TRBJ1-5 and V is TRBV20-1; 7 bases are a match to TRBD1. CDR1 DFQATT and CDR2 SNEGSKA come from the germline V gene (reference sequence). The CDR3 is 14 residues long. Germline trimming cut 3 bases from V and 6 bases from J; bases unmatched to any gene: 8. CDR3 sequence: CSARENRGTQPQHF. CDR3 bases: TGCAGTGCTAGGGAAAACAGGGGAACTCAGCCCCAGCATTTT.

This clonotype was recorded at least ten times. The chain employs TRBV28 and TRBJ2-3, with D possibly matching TRBD2 (6 bases). The V end lost 4 bases, the J end lost 1 base, and 12 bases lay between the germline ends. Germline assignment: CDR1 MDHEN and CDR2 SYDVKM. The length of the CDR3 is 15 residues. This CDR3 reads CASSYPGEGTDTQYF. CDR3 nucleotides: TGTGCCAGCAGTTACCCTGGGGAGGGCACAGATACGCAGTATTTT.

This clonotype was counted ten times or more. The gene calls are TRBV24-1 and TRBJ2-7; 8 nucleotides line up with TRBD1. With V trimmed by 2 bases and J by 3 bases, 5 bases remained unmatched. Per germline, CDR1 KGHDR and CDR2 SFDVKD. The CDR3 runs 15 residues. Here the CDR3 reads CATSDSLDRGYEQYF. The CDR3 region has the DNA TGTGCCACCAGTGATTCTCTCGACAGGGGCTACGAGCAGTACTTC.

This clonotype was seen ten or more times. The chain combines TRBV7-8 with TRBJ1-3, with unresolved D. The CDR3 covers 16 residues. Trimming cost V 2 bases and J 0 bases, with 11 bases left between them. Germline V gene data show CDR1 as SGHVS and CDR2 as FQNEAQ. For the CDR3, the DNA is TGTGCCAGCAGCTTATCTAGGCCCGACTCTGGAAACACCATATATTTT. This translates into CASSLSRPDSGNTIYF.

This clonotype was counted many times. The chain joins TRBV7-9 to TRBJ1-1; D not certain. The length of the CDR3 is 13 residues. CDR1 and CDR2 (germline): SEHNR, FQNEAQ (reference sequence). V lost 5 bases and J 0 bases, leaving 7 bases between the germline ends. CDR3 loop: CASSITLNTEAFF. For the CDR3, the DNA is TGTGCCAGCAGCATAACCTTGAACACTGAAGCTTTCTTT.

This clonotype was found many times. The CDR3 nucleotides read TGCAGCGTGTCCAGGGAATACGAGCAGTACTTC. Its protein product is CSVSREYEQYF. The V gene is TRBV29-1, the J gene TRBJ2-7, with D perhaps TRBD1 (5 bases). This CDR3 contains 11 residues. Germline V CDR1 and CDR2: SQVTM, ANQGSEA. V was clipped by 6 bases and J by 4 bases, with 10 bases between them.

This clonotype was counted at least ten times. The chain employs TRBV25-1 and TRBJ2-7; 8 nucleotides agree with TRBD1. CDR1 is MGHDK, CDR2 SYGVNS, per germline. This CDR3 region has 15 residues. Germline trimming cut 4 bases from V and 0 bases from J; bases unmatched to any gene: 5. Here the CDR3 reads CASSVRTGSSYEQYF. CDR3 in DNA: TGTGCCAGCAGTGTCAGGACAGGGAGCTCCTACGAGCAGTACTTC.

This clonotype was seen many times. The chain combines TRBV11-2 with TRBJ2-7, with D hard to call. This CDR3 is 14 amino acids long. Per germline, CDR1 SGHAT and CDR2 FQNNGV. V gave up 2 bases and J gave up 1 base, with 9 bases separating them. The CDR3: CASSLYIRSYEQYF. In DNA form, the CDR3 reads TGTGCCAGCAGCTTATATATTAGGTCCTACGAGCAGTACTTC.

The rearrangement joins TRBV20-1 to TRBJ2-1, with 12 bases fitting TRBD2. CDR3 size: 21 residues. After removal of 3 bases from V and 1 base from J, the junction contained 19 bases not matched to a gene. Germline CDR1 reads DFQATT; CDR2 reads SNEGSKA (reference sequence). This CDR3 is CSASRDPRTSGGQGSYNEQFF. The CDR3 bases are TGCAGTGCTAGCCGAGACCCGAGAACTAGCGGGGGGCAGGGTTCCTACAATGAGCAGTTCTTC.

This clonotype was recorded at least ten times. The chain joins TRBV7-8 to TRBJ2-5; maybe TRBD1 (6 bases). Trimming left V 6 bases short and J 4 bases short, with 12 bases between. The CDR3 totals 13 residues. The germline V gene has CDR1 SGHVS and CDR2 FQNEAQ. CDR3 protein: CASSLQGLETQYF. The DNA for the CDR3 is TGTGCCAGCAGTCTACAGGGCCTAGAGACCCAGTACTTC. Variable domain in full (rest from reference TRBV7-8 and TRBJ2-5): GAGVSQSPRYKVAKRGQDVALRCDPISGHVSLFWYQQALGQGPEFLTYFQNEAQLDKSGLPSDRFFAERPEGSVSTLKIQRTQQEDSAVYLCASSLQGLETQYFGPGTRLLVL.

Worth noting for this clonotype: A read error may be the cause here, since a much bigger clone is one base away. This sequence joins TRBV3-1 and TRBJ2-1, with TRBD2 identical over 12 bases. The CDR3 is 18 amino acids. Germline CDR1 LGHDT, CDR2 YNNKEL (reference sequence). The CDR3 coding sequence is TGTGCCAGCGGCCAACCTATTGGGCTAGCGGGAGGGTCCAATGAGCAGTTCTTC. This encodes CASGQPIGLAGGSNEQFF.